The clone carrying this T cell receptor (beta chain) came up a few times. Its antigen remains unknown. The TCR alpha and TCR beta cDNA libraries, bearing sample barcodes and UMIs, were generated by 5'RACE using constant-segment primers. TCRdb recomputed calls from the 5' RACE reads with MiXCR, one row per CDR3 protein. Of approximately 210,000 distinct CDR3 sequences listed, about 27% were seen once; the top ten hold approximately 10%. This record comes from a study of T-cell memory formation after mild COVID-19. Study-level information: Clusters were largely donor specific.

Findings and limits, study-wide: Clones that got smaller from day 15 to 85 had even CD4/CD8, while clones growing later tipped toward CD4+.

The CDR3 is 16 residues long. Trimming at V came to 5 bases and at J to 4 bases, leaving 8 bases not matched to a gene. V usage is TRBV12-3 or TRBV12-4 and J usage is TRBJ1-2, with 12 bases lining up with TRBD1. This receptor was identified in an adult woman who had mild COVID-19 (a few samples of this study predate the infection). Cell type and time point are not known. Sequenced: PBMCs or a T cell subset sorted from them (not recorded which). The CDR3 spells CASSKRGQGAGYGYTF. CDR3 DNA sequence: TGTGCCAGCAGTAAGCGGGGACAGGGGGCCGGCTATGGCTACACCTTC.